A single sample is the source of the 27 T cell receptor beta chains below, sequenced in a study of shared clonotypes between healthy human individuals. Here immunoSEQ multiplex PCR was the method, and the copy in TCRdb shows in-frame clones only, minus some. The table includes over 1.5 million clones, about 98% detected once. Sequenced sample: naive CD4+ T cells sorted from blood. Specified subset: CD45RA+ positively selected. Receptor source: a man aged 25-40 years in good health.

The V and J genes are TRBV28 and TRBJ2-3; 13 positions match TRBD2. The CDR3 runs 19 residues. Looked up from germline, CDR1 is MDHEN and CDR2 is SYDVKM. Germline trimming cut 2 bases from V and 0 bases from J; bases unmatched to any gene: 8. The CDR3 DNA reads as TGTGCCAGCAGTTTACCGGGACTAGCGGGATGGTTCAGCACAGATACGCAGTATTTT. It codes for CASSLPGLAGWFSTDTQYF.

The rearrangement uses TRBV5-1 and TRBJ2-7; either TRBD1 or TRBD2 may supply D (6 bases each). V lost 0 bases, J lost 3 bases, and 10 bases lay in between. This CDR3 has 14 amino acids. The germline gives CDR1 SGHRS, CDR2 YFSETQ. The CDR3 coding sequence is TGCGCCAGCAGCTTGGAGGGGGGCCACTACGAGCAGTACTTC. It codes for CASSLEGGHYEQYF. Full variable domain (missing parts from reference TRBV5-1 and TRBJ2-7): KAGVTQTPRYLIKTRGQQVTLSCSPISGHRSVSWYQQTPGQGLQFLFEYFSETQRNKGNFPGRFSGRQFSNSRSEMNVSTLELGDSALYLCASSLEGGHYEQYFGPGTRLTVT.

This chain joins TRBV7-6 and TRBJ2-3, with D uncertain. CDR1 and CDR2 from the germline V gene are SGHVS and FNYEAQ. V was shortened by 1 base and J by 0 bases, with 8 bases between the two germline ends. The CDR3 spans 15 residues. This CDR3 is CASSLGVGSTDTQYF. The CDR3 DNA sequence: TGTGCCAGCAGCTTAGGCGTGGGAAGCACAGATACGCAGTATTTT.

The gene calls are TRBV5-8 and TRBJ2-7, with 12 bases identical to TRBD1. This CDR3 is 14 amino acids long. The ends lost 3 bases at V and 4 bases at J; junction bases unmatched: 2. Germline CDR1 and CDR2: SGHTS and YDEGEE. The CDR3 nucleotides read TGTGCCAGCAGCTGGGACAGGGGGCCGTACGAGCAGTACTTC. Its protein is CASSWDRGPYEQYF.

The gene calls are TRBV29-1 and TRBJ2-1; D unresolved. V was pared by 6 bases and J by 6 bases, with 6 bases between. Germline V lookup: CDR1 SQVTM, CDR2 ANQGSEA. CDR3 length equals 10 residues. The CDR3 spells CSVTPNEQFF. The CDR3 nucleotides are TGCAGCGTCACGCCCAATGAGCAGTTCTTC.

The chain recombines TRBV12-5 with TRBJ2-7; a possible D gene is TRBD1 (6 bases). This CDR3 is 11 amino acids long. V was clipped by 3 bases and J by 6 bases, with 6 bases between them. Per the germline V gene, CDR1 is LGHNT and CDR2 is FRNRAP. The CDR3 sequence is CASGLGGEQYF. As DNA, the CDR3 is TGTGCTAGTGGTTTAGGGGGCGAGCAGTACTTC.

The J gene is TRBJ2-3, the V gene TRBV6-1; 15 positions match TRBD2. The CDR3 is made up of 18 amino acids. From germline, CDR1 is MNHNS and CDR2 SASEGT. The ends lost 4 bases at V and 1 base at J; junction bases unmatched: 6. CDR3 sequence (DNA): TGTGCCAGCAGTGGGACTAGCGGGAGGGCGTCGGGCACAGATACGCAGTATTTT. The encoded protein is CASSGTSGRASGTDTQYF.

This clone is a singleton in its sample. The chain employs TRBV5-4 and TRBJ2-1; 12 bases are a match to TRBD2. The CDR3 is made up of 14 amino acids. The germline CDR1 and CDR2 sequences are SGHNT and YYREEE (reference sequence). V lost 6 bases, J lost 6 bases, and 4 bases stayed unmatched. The CDR3 nucleotides are TGTGCCAGCAACCCTAGCGGGAGGGTCAATGAGCAGTTCTTC. Protein product: CASNPSGRVNEQFF.

V usage is TRBV30 and J usage is TRBJ2-2, with D maybe TRBD1 (6 bases). CDR3 length: 15 amino acids. CDR1 is GTSNPN, CDR2 SVGIG, per germline (reference sequence). Trimming took off 4 bases at V and 6 bases at J, with 18 bases between the two ends. CDR3 sequence reads: CAWTPITGLAGELFF. DNA of the CDR3: TGTGCCTGGACTCCAATAACAGGGCTGGCCGGGGAGCTGTTTTTT.

The chain carries TRBV6-1 and TRBJ2-7, with D perhaps TRBD1 (5 bases). The CDR3 runs 11 residues. V dropped 10 bases and J dropped 2 bases, with 9 bases sitting between them. In germline, CDR1 is MNHNS, CDR2 SASEGT. CDR3 DNA: TGTGCCACCAAAGGGGCCTACGAGCAGTACTTC. It codes for CATKGAYEQYF.

This chain connects TRBV29-1 to TRBJ2-3, with 9 bases identical to TRBD2. This CDR3 comprises 20 residues. Germline assignment: CDR1 SQVTM and CDR2 ANQGSEA. V lost 5 bases and J lost 0; bases outside the gene matches: 21. For the CDR3, the DNA is TGCAGCGTTAGTCTGGCTAGCGGGAAAAAAGCTTGGTCTAGCACAGATACGCAGTATTTT. It codes for CSVSLASGKKAWSSTDTQYF.

The chain employs TRBV6-5 and TRBJ2-7; TRBD2 agrees at 10 bases. Trimming removed 4 bases from V and 5 bases from J; junction bases left unmatched: 11. The germline V gene has CDR1 MNHEY and CDR2 SVGAGI. The CDR3 totals 16 residues. The CDR3 here is CASSSTSSGSSHEQYF. CDR3 nucleotides: TGTGCCAGCAGTTCTACTTCTAGCGGGAGTTCCCACGAGCAGTACTTC.

The table lists this clone with a count of one. This chain joins TRBV2 and TRBJ2-1, with 8 bases identical to TRBD1. This CDR3 spans 14 amino acids. Germline V gene lookup returns CDR1 SNHLY and CDR2 FYNNEI. Trimming at V came to 4 bases and at J to 4 bases, leaving 3 bases not matched to a gene. The CDR3 nucleotides read TGTGCCAGCAGTGGGGACAGGATGTACAATGAGCAGTTCTTC. Its translation: CASSGDRMYNEQFF.

This chain links TRBV2 with TRBJ1-4; TRBD1 might be the D (6 bases). The CDR3 has 14 residues. Germline V CDR1 and CDR2: SNHLY, FYNNEI. Trimming removed 4 bases at V and 8 bases at J, with 14 bases between. The CDR3 nucleotides are TGTGCCAGCAGTGTCCAGGGGATGGAGGAAAAACTGTTTTTT. It codes for CASSVQGMEEKLFF.

This clone was observed a single time. The gene calls are TRBV18 and TRBJ2-1; 10 bases are shared with TRBD2. This CDR3 comprises 14 residues. V gave up 8 bases and J gave up 6 bases; unmatched junction bases: 7. Germline V lookup: CDR1 KGHSH, CDR2 LQKENI. In DNA, the CDR3 is TGTGCCAGCCAGTCGGCTAGCGGGGGCAATGAGCAGTTCTTC. Translated, it gives CASQSASGGNEQFF. Drawing the rest from reference TRBV18 and TRBJ2-1, the complete variable domain is NAGVMQNPRHLVRRRGQEARLRCSPMKGHSHVYWYRQLPEEGLKFMVYLQKENIIDESGMPKERFSAEFPKEGPSILRIQQVVRGDSAAYFCASQSASGGNEQFFGPGTRLTVL.

The chain has TRBV27 and TRBJ1-1; 9 bases line up with TRBD1. Germline V lookup: CDR1 MNHEY, CDR2 SMNVEV (reference sequence). The V segment lost 3 bases and the J segment 5 bases; nucleotides outside the gene matches: 4. The CDR3 extends over 14 amino acids. The CDR3 nucleotides are TGTGCCAGCAGTTTCGGGGACAGGGTTACTGAAGCTTTCTTT. This encodes CASSFGDRVTEAFF.

The chain links TRBV7-9 to TRBJ2-1; 7 bases are shared with TRBD2. CDR1 SEHNR and CDR2 FQNEAQ come from the germline V gene (reference sequence). Trimming at V came to 5 bases and at J to 9 bases, leaving 10 bases not matched to a gene. The CDR3 contains 14 residues. The CDR3 nucleotides are TGTGCCAGCAGCCGGACTAGGAGCCCGGGTGAGCAGTTCTTC. Protein product: CASSRTRSPGEQFF.

This rearrangement joins TRBV19 to TRBJ2-7; D perhaps matches TRBD2 (6 bases). The CDR3 is 14 residues long. Per the germline V gene, CDR1 is LNHDA and CDR2 is SQIVND (reference sequence). V was clipped by 8 bases and J by 2 bases, with 16 bases between them. The chain's CDR3 is CASSVVWRAYEQYF. CDR3 nucleotides: TGTGCCAGTTCTGTTGTCTGGAGGGCCTACGAGCAGTACTTC.

The rearrangement uses TRBV5-1 and TRBJ2-7; D not certain. The CDR3 sequence is 14 residues long. Germline values: CDR1 SGHRS, CDR2 YFSETQ. The germline V and J ends were trimmed by 4 bases and 2 bases, with 13 bases remaining between them. In nucleotides, the CDR3 is TGCGCCAGCAGCCTTTCCTACCCCACCTACGAGCAGTACTTC. Protein sequence: CASSLSYPTYEQYF.

The V call is TRBV5-1, the J call TRBJ2-1; 11 bases fit TRBD2. Germline CDR1 and CDR2: SGHRS and YFSETQ. V lost 5 bases and J lost 6; bases outside the gene matches: 7. The length of the CDR3 is 15 residues. CDR3 nucleotide sequence: TGCGCCAGCAGTGTGATAGCGGGAGGGCTCAATGAGCAGTTCTTC. Amino acid sequence: CASSVIAGGLNEQFF.

V usage is TRBV28 and J usage is TRBJ2-7; D tentatively fits TRBD1 or TRBD2 (6 bases each). The CDR3 sequence is 15 residues long. V shed 6 bases and J shed 0 bases, with 15 bases lying between them. CDR1 is MDHEN, CDR2 SYDVKM, per germline. CDR3 nucleotide sequence: TGTGCCAGCAGCCCAAGGGGGGTACACTCCTACGAGCAGTACTTC. Its protein is CASSPRGVHSYEQYF.

For this clone: The sample holds other DNA sequences that translate to the same CDR3. V is TRBV5-4 and J is TRBJ2-3; D remains unclear. Germline V gene data show CDR1 as SGHNT and CDR2 as YYREEE (reference sequence). The V end was cut by 2 bases, the J end by 0 bases, with 4 bases between. The CDR3 is 13 amino acids. CDR3: CASSLTSTDTQYF. DNA for the CDR3: TGTGCCAGCAGCTTAACTAGCACAGATACGCAGTATTTT.

The J gene is TRBJ2-1, the V gene TRBV5-4; 10 bases map to TRBD1. Germline trimming cut 3 bases from V and 2 bases from J; bases unmatched to any gene: 5. CDR1 is SGHNT, CDR2 YYREEE, per germline (reference sequence). This CDR3 is built from 16 residues. The CDR3 DNA sequence: TGTGCCAGCAGCTACCCGGGACAGGGGACCTACAATGAGCAGTTCTTC. It specifies CASSYPGQGTYNEQFF.

The chain links TRBV14 to TRBJ2-3; D unresolved. CDR1 is SGHDN, CDR2 FVKESK, per germline. The CDR3 totals 14 residues. Trimming cost V 3 bases and J 2 bases, with 9 bases left between them. CDR3 sequence reads: CASSQRHPTDTQYF. The CDR3 DNA follows: TGTGCCAGCAGCCAGCGACACCCCACAGATACGCAGTATTTT.

CDR3 DNA: TGCGCCAGCAGCCAAGGAGCGGGGGCCCTAGAGACCCAGTACTTC. Its protein product is CASSQGAGALETQYF. This chain uses TRBV4-1 with TRBJ2-5; TRBD2 aligns across 8 bases. CDR1 MGHRA and CDR2 YSYEKL come from the germline V gene. The CDR3 is 15 amino acids. V trimming: 1 base; J trimming: 4 bases; junction bases outside the gene matches: 5.

The chain couples TRBV21-1 to TRBJ2-5; the D call of TRBD2 is as the table states it, not checked on the DNA. TRBV21-1 is designated a pseudogene. CDR3 length: 14 residues. The CDR3 DNA reads TGTGCCAGCAGCCGGTTAGCGGGAGAAGAGACCCAGTACTTC. Translation: CASSRLAGEETQYF.

The genes are TRBV7-9 and TRBJ2-7; no firm D call. Trimming removed 5 bases from V and 0 bases from J, with 14 bases in between. Germline V gene lookup returns CDR1 SEHNR and CDR2 FQNEAQ (reference sequence). The CDR3 is 15 amino acids. The CDR3 here is CASSLRTKSSYEQYF. CDR3 bases: TGTGCCAGCAGCCTGCGGACGAAGAGCTCCTACGAGCAGTACTTC.